These 8 T cell receptor beta chains share one sample of origin, sequenced in a study of blood T cells in healthy people across ages. The use of a sample-barcoded 5' primer and a J-beta primer mix characterized a second PCR of roughly 6 to 11 cycles. TCRdb re-called the 5' RACE reads through MiXCR, storing one row per CDR3 protein. The table shows roughly 2 million distinct CDR3 sequences, with around 50% occurring only once. What was sequenced was blood. The receptors were gathered from a woman aged 40 to 55 in good health.

Comment on this clonotype: Its ends do not fully match the called genes, so a read error is possible. V is TRBV2 and J is TRBJ1-6; D ambiguous. The CDR3 contains 13 residues. The germline gives CDR1 SNHLY, CDR2 FYNNEI. DNA of the CDR3: TGTGCCAGCAGTGGGCAGCATAATTCACTCCTCCACTTT. Translated, it gives CASSGQHNSLLHF.

The V gene is TRBV27, the J gene TRBJ2-1; TRBD2 is a possible D gene (5 bases). V was cut by 3 bases and J by 8 bases, with 17 bases left in between. CDR3 length: 15 amino acids. In germline, CDR1 is MNHEY, CDR2 SMNVEV (reference sequence). CDR3 loop: CASSFRARGSDEQFF. DNA for the CDR3: TGTGCCAGCAGTTTTCGAGCTCGGGGATCCGATGAGCAGTTCTTC.

In this sample, this clonotype turned up a few times. The chain couples TRBV11-2 to TRBJ1-2; D remains ambiguous. The V gene's germline CDR1 is SGHAT and CDR2 FQNNGV. Trimming removed 0 bases from V and 10 bases from J, with 9 bases in between. There are 12 residues in the CDR3. The CDR3 region has the DNA TGTGCCAGCAGCTTAGATCAATCCGACTACACCTTC. It encodes CASSLDQSDYTF.

The V call is TRBV7-2, the J call TRBJ1-2, with 7 bases fitting TRBD1. The CDR3 extends over 16 amino acids. In germline, CDR1 is SGHTA, CDR2 FQGNSA. V lost 5 bases, J lost 2 bases, and 11 bases stayed unmatched. The CDR3: CASSPFSGTANYGYTF. In DNA form, the CDR3 reads TGTGCCAGCAGCCCATTCTCAGGGACAGCGAACTATGGCTACACCTTC.

This clonotype showed up just a few times. The rearrangement links TRBV28 to TRBJ1-2, with D tentatively TRBD1 (5 bases). CDR3 length: 13 amino acids. Germline V gene lookup returns CDR1 MDHEN and CDR2 SYDVKM. The V end was cut by 8 bases, the J end by 5 bases, with 15 bases between. This CDR3 reads CASQSTDSYGYTF. In DNA, the CDR3 is TGTGCCAGCCAATCCACCGACAGTTATGGCTACACCTTC.

In this sample, this clonotype turned up many times. This chain connects TRBV7-2 to TRBJ2-7; TRBD1 agrees at 10 bases. The CDR3 consists of 14 residues. Germline V lookup: CDR1 SGHTA, CDR2 FQGNSA. The trim removed 5 bases at V and 2 bases at J, leaving 3 bases unmatched. The CDR3: CASSEGQGPYEQYF. The CDR3 bases are TGTGCCAGCAGCGAGGGACAGGGGCCCTACGAGCAGTACTTC.

This clonotype was seen only a few times. The chain carries TRBV12-3 or TRBV12-4 and TRBJ1-5; D unresolved. Between the trimmed V and J ends, which lost 5 bases and 3 bases, there was a span of 8 bases. This CDR3 contains 13 residues. CDR3 sequence (DNA): TGTGCCAGCAGTGTTAGAATCAATCAGCCCCAGCATTTT. It specifies CASSVRINQPQHF.

The chain recombines TRBV27 with TRBJ2-1; 11 nucleotides line up with TRBD2. Germline CDR1 and CDR2: MNHEY and SMNVEV (reference sequence). J was trimmed by 4 bases and V by 6 bases; bases with no gene match: 8. CDR3 length equals 16 residues. CDR3 sequence: CASSPSSGGTYNEQFF. The DNA for the CDR3 is TGTGCCAGCAGCCCATCTAGCGGGGGGACATACAATGAGCAGTTCTTC.